Below, 23 T cell receptor beta chains from the same sample are listed, as sequenced in a study of T cells in Graves' hyperthyroidism and ophthalmopathy. Template material for amplifying TCR beta CDR3 regions consisted of RNA transcripts. Carried out on the TCR CDR3, a first-round RT-PCR used the HTBI primer set. TCRdb reprocessed the multiplex PCR reads via MiXCR and lists one record per CDR3 protein. The repertoire holds some 500,000 distinct CDR3 sequences, with about 16% as singletons. Sample: blood. Source of these receptors: a woman aged 25-40 years with Graves' ophthalmopathy.

The rearrangement links TRBV19 to TRBJ2-3; 13 bases fit TRBD2. Germline V gene sequence: CDR1 LNHDA, CDR2 SQIVND (reference sequence). This CDR3 has 14 residues. V trimming: 11 bases; J trimming: 3 bases; junction bases outside the gene matches: 5. In DNA form, the CDR3 reads TGTGCCGGAGGACTAGCGGGAGAAACAGATACGCAGTATTTT. It encodes CAGGLAGETDTQYF. The full variable domain, with the rest looked up from reference TRBV19 and TRBJ2-3, is DGGITQSPKYLFRKEGQNVTLSCEQNLNHDAMYWYRQDPGQGLRLIYYSQIVNDFQKGDIAEGYSVSREKKESFPLTVTSAQKNPTAFYLCAGGLAGETDTQYFGPGTRLTVL.

This clonotype has a handful of counts. A much larger clone differs from this one at a single base, so this may be a read error. The CDR3 reads CASSGMALAGGPSEQYF. The DNA of the CDR3 is TGTGCCAGCAGCGGCATGGCCCTAGCGGGAGGGCCAAGCGAGCAGTACTTC. The chain joins TRBV6-1 to TRBJ2-7; 12 bases align to TRBD2. The CDR3 totals 17 residues. The V segment lost 6 bases and the J segment 6 bases; nucleotides outside the gene matches: 15. Looked up from germline, CDR1 is MNHNS and CDR2 is SASEGT.

This clonotype was recorded a few times. The V and J genes are TRBV5-8 and TRBJ2-7; D is unresolved. Germline loops: CDR1 SGHTS, CDR2 YDEGEE. The germline V and J ends were trimmed by 4 bases and 5 bases, with 7 bases remaining between them. The CDR3 spans 11 residues. CDR3 nucleotide sequence: TGTGCCAGCAGCCCTATGCACGAGCAGTACTTC. This encodes CASSPMHEQYF.

This clonotype occurred many times. This rearrangement joins TRBV7-2 to TRBJ2-3; no definite D call. Germline V gene lookup returns CDR1 SGHTA and CDR2 FQGNSA. The CDR3 runs 12 residues. The V end lost 5 bases, the J end lost 1 base, and 4 bases lay between the germline ends. CDR3 sequence reads: CASSGRTDTQYF. As DNA, the CDR3 is TGTGCCAGCAGCGGTCGCACAGATACGCAGTATTTT.

V gene TRBV11-1 combines with J gene TRBJ1-3; D remains unclear. The germline V and J ends were trimmed by 5 bases and 2 bases, with 10 bases remaining between them. From germline, CDR1 is SGHAT and CDR2 FQDESV (reference sequence). CDR3 length: 14 residues. In DNA, the CDR3 is TGTGCCAGCAGCACCCGACTGACTGGAAACACCATATATTTT. It yields the protein CASSTRLTGNTIYF.

This clonotype appeared a few times. The chain recombines TRBV3-1 with TRBJ2-1; 8 nucleotides align to TRBD2. CDR1 and CDR2 from the germline V gene are LGHDT and YNNKEL (reference sequence). The V gene end was trimmed by 6 bases and the J gene end by 9 bases; junction bases not matched to a gene: 7. The CDR3 has 13 amino acids. The CDR3 sequence is CASRSSGSSEQFF. DNA of the CDR3: TGTGCCAGCAGGTCGAGCGGGAGTAGTGAGCAGTTCTTC.

This clonotype has a count of ten or more. The rearrangement links TRBV30 to TRBJ2-5; TRBD2 might be the D (6 bases). Trimming removed 0 bases from V and 4 bases from J, with 6 bases in between. Germline CDR1 GTSNPN, CDR2 SVGIG (reference sequence). The CDR3 covers 12 residues. CDR3 residues: CAWSVGRETQYF. DNA of the CDR3: TGTGCCTGGAGTGTCGGGAGAGAGACCCAGTACTTC.

This clonotype has a count of ten or more. This chain links TRBV11-2 with TRBJ1-1; unclear D gene. This CDR3 is built from 15 residues. Trimming took off 5 bases at V and 0 bases at J, with 13 bases between the two ends. CDR1 and CDR2 from the germline V gene are SGHAT and FQNNGV. The CDR3 loop reads CASSQEELMNTEAFF. The DNA of the CDR3 is TGTGCCAGCAGCCAGGAGGAGCTCATGAACACTGAAGCTTTCTTT.

Points on this clonotype: Just one base apart from a much larger clone, this may be a read error. The V and J genes are TRBV7-2 and TRBJ2-1, with 8 bases that match TRBD2. V was pared by 5 bases and J by 8 bases, with 11 bases of the junction left unmatched. In germline, CDR1 is SGHTA, CDR2 FQGNSA. The CDR3 is 15 amino acids. CDR3 sequence (DNA): TGTGCCAGCAGCAGCCGGGAGCGGGAGTACTATGAGCAGTTCTTC. Its translation: CASSSREREYYEQFF.

In this sample, this clonotype turned up many times. The rearrangement uses TRBV13 and TRBJ1-6; TRBD1 matches at 9 bases. With 0 bases clipped from V and 9 bases from J, the junction kept 6 bases outside the gene matches. The CDR3 length is 16 residues. Germline CDR1 and CDR2: PRHDT and FYEKMQ (reference sequence). CDR3 in DNA: TGTGCCAGCAGCTTAGGTACCGGGACAGGGAGTTCACCCCTCCACTTT. Its protein is CASSLGTGTGSSPLHF.

J is TRBJ2-4 and V is TRBV6-2 or TRBV6-3; tentative D call: TRBD2 (6 bases). V lost 7 bases and J lost 1, with 26 bases in between. Germline V gene sequence: CDR1 MNHEY, CDR2 SVGEGT. This CDR3 comprises 19 residues. The CDR3 spells CASTLRDQWDSTAKNIQYF. In DNA, the CDR3 is TGTGCCAGCACCCTACGGGATCAGTGGGACTCGACGGCCAAAAACATTCAGTACTTC.

This clonotype was seen repeatedly, ten times or more. CDR3 DNA sequence: TGTGCCAGCAGCTTGGGTCCTAGCGGGAGCTCCTACGAGCAGTACTTC. It yields the protein CASSLGPSGSSYEQYF. This chain links TRBV7-2 with TRBJ2-7, with 10 nucleotides matching TRBD2. The J segment lost 0 bases and the V segment lost 3 bases, leaving 5 bases of the junction unmatched. Germline values: CDR1 SGHTA, CDR2 FQGNSA. The CDR3 is 16 amino acids. Filled out from reference TRBV7-2 and TRBJ2-7, the complete variable domain reads GAGVSQSPSNKVTEKGKDVELRCDPISGHTALYWYRQSLGQGLEFLIYFQGNSAPDKSGLPSDRFSAERTGGSVSTLTIQRTQQEDSAVYLCASSLGPSGSSYEQYFGPGTRLTVT.

This clonotype has ten or more counts. V is TRBV12-3 or TRBV12-4 and J is TRBJ2-3; D gene ambiguous. V gave up 6 bases and J gave up 5 bases, with 12 bases separating them. The CDR3 runs 13 residues. The CDR3 DNA sequence: TGTGCCAGCAGCAGACTCCTCAGAGATACGCAGTATTTT. Its translation: CASSRLLRDTQYF.

In its sample, this clonotype was seen many times. The gene calls are TRBV5-1 and TRBJ2-1; 10 positions agree with TRBD2. The CDR3 spans 14 residues. Germline V CDR1 and CDR2: SGHRS, YFSETQ. V lost 4 bases and J lost 8; bases outside the gene matches: 6. CDR3 in amino acids: CASSPSGRGDEQFF. The CDR3 DNA is TGCGCCAGCAGCCCTAGCGGGAGAGGGGATGAGCAGTTCTTC.

This clonotype came up many times. The chain carries TRBV24-1 and TRBJ2-7, with TRBD2 matching over 11 bases. Germline V CDR1 and CDR2: KGHDR, SFDVKD. This CDR3 has 14 amino acids. The junction had 7 bases not matched to a gene; V was cut back by 6 bases and J by 7 bases. This CDR3 reads CATSKTSGTGEQYF. The CDR3 nucleotides are TGTGCCACCAGTAAGACTAGCGGGACTGGGGAGCAGTACTTC.

The table lists this clonotype with many counts. The V gene is TRBV11-2, the J gene TRBJ2-3; maybe TRBD1 (5 bases). The V end was cut by 6 bases, the J end by 3 bases, with 10 bases between. The germline V gene has CDR1 SGHAT and CDR2 FQNNGV. The CDR3 sequence is 13 residues long. The CDR3: CASSRQRTDTQYF. The CDR3 nucleotides read TGTGCCAGCAGTCGACAGAGGACAGATACGCAGTATTTT.

This clonotype has a handful of counts. The V and J genes are TRBV19 and TRBJ2-3; D perhaps matches TRBD2 (6 bases). The ends were cut back, 8 bases at V and 0 bases at J, with 15 bases in the middle. The CDR3 consists of 15 residues. The germline V gene encodes CDR1 LNHDA and CDR2 SQIVND (reference sequence). CDR3 loop: CASGGWRISTDTQYF. The CDR3 nucleotides are TGTGCCAGTGGGGGGTGGCGAATAAGCACAGATACGCAGTATTTT.

With regard to this clonotype: At one end, the junction sequence differs from germline, possibly due to a read error. This chain joins TRBV3-1 and TRBJ1-1, with no clear D. The CDR3 covers 12 residues. The germline V gene encodes CDR1 LGHDT and CDR2 YNNKEL (reference sequence). The CDR3, as DNA: TGTACCAGCAGTCTTTTGGGTGGTGAAGCTTTCTTT. Protein sequence: CTSSLLGGEAFF.

This clonotype was detected only a few times. V and J are TRBV6-2 or TRBV6-3 and TRBJ2-7, with 11 nucleotides matching TRBD1. V gave up 10 bases and J gave up 2 bases; unmatched junction bases: 4. CDR1 and CDR2 from the germline V gene are MNHEY and SVGEGT. The CDR3 consists of 13 residues. CDR3 sequence reads: CATGTGGPYEQYF. The CDR3 DNA follows: TGTGCCACCGGGACAGGGGGACCCTACGAGCAGTACTTC.

Ten or more counts support this clonotype. This chain joins TRBV28 and TRBJ2-1, with TRBD2 as a possible D gene (5 bases). The length of the CDR3 is 14 residues. Trimming stripped 1 base from V and 12 bases from J, with 16 bases between. CDR1 and CDR2 (germline): MDHEN, SYDVKM. CDR3 in amino acids: CASSLLAVEGTQFF. The CDR3 region has the DNA TGTGCCAGCAGTTTATTGGCAGTAGAGGGAACGCAGTTCTTC.

The sample holds many counts of this clonotype. The chain uses TRBV7-2 and TRBJ2-3, with 7 nucleotides matching TRBD1. The CDR3 extends over 18 amino acids. CDR1 is SGHTA, CDR2 FQGNSA, per germline. J lost 2 bases, V lost 2 bases, and 13 bases had no gene match. CDR3 loop: CASSLLVLGQSHTDTQYF. Here the CDR3 DNA reads TGTGCCAGCAGCTTATTGGTCTTGGGACAGTCTCACACAGATACGCAGTATTTT.

The gene calls are TRBV7-9 and TRBJ2-5, with unresolved D. The CDR3 has 15 residues. Germline V gene sequence: CDR1 SEHNR, CDR2 FQNEAQ (reference sequence). Trimming cost V 5 bases and J 1 base, with 14 bases left between them. Written as DNA, the CDR3 is TGTGCCAGCAGCCCCCGAAGGGTCGCCCAAGAGACCCAGTACTTC. Protein: CASSPRRVAQETQYF.

The CDR3 DNA reads TGTGCCAGCAGCTTAGCGCCCGGACTAGCGGGAGCTCCACGTAAAACAGATACGCAGTATTTT. This gives the protein CASSLAPGLAGAPRKTDTQYF. V is TRBV7-3 and J is TRBJ2-3; 13 bases map to TRBD2. V lost 2 bases and J lost 3; bases outside the gene matches: 17. The CDR3 contains 21 residues. Germline V lookup: CDR1 SGHTA, CDR2 FQGTGA.